This T cell receptor (beta chain) was sequenced during a study of beta chain features in type 1 diabetes. As to this clone: Its antigen remains unidentified.

The CDR3 runs to 15 residues. V lost 5 bases, J lost 3 bases, and 8 bases stayed unmatched. Germline values: CDR1 MNHEY, CDR2 SMNVEV (reference sequence). The authors reverse transcribed all of the isolated RNA, so sequencing captured expressed TCRB transcripts. Roughly 3.6 million reads per sample on average were obtained from naive, central memory and regulatory T cell samples. This table comes from immunoSEQ multiplex PCR, and its TCRdb copy is limited to in-frame clones, with some not included. The repertoire holds a few hundred thousand clones, over 9% seen once, with over 0.45% in the top ten. Broader study findings: Among patients with Type 1 diabetes, TCRB CDR3s were moderately but significantly shorter in every one of the four CD4+ subsets.

The J gene is TRBJ2-3, the V gene TRBV27, with 7 bases identical to TRBD2. This sequence originates from a man aged 25 to 45 with type 1 diabetes. The sample taken for sequencing was central memory CD4+ T cells from blood. The CDR3 spells CASSPRGSGTDTQYF. As DNA, the CDR3 is TGTGCCAGCAGTCCTCGGGGTAGCGGGACAGATACGCAGTATTTT.